This passage covers 14 T cell receptor beta chains from one sample sequenced in a study of blood T cell repertoires in COVID-19. Profiling relied on immunoSEQ multiplex PCR, and the TCRdb table lists in-frame clones only, not all of them. The repertoire holds 300,000 or so clones, with 65% to 90% as singletons. Sequenced input: PBMCs or T cells enriched from blood (not recorded which). The receptors were gathered from a woman aged 40 to 50 with acute COVID-19.

The J gene is TRBJ2-7, the V gene TRBV28, with 8 bases fitting TRBD1. The V gene end was trimmed by 7 bases and the J gene end by 0 bases; junction bases not matched to a gene: 14. In germline, CDR1 is MDHEN, CDR2 SYDVKM. This CDR3 region has 17 residues. DNA of the CDR3: TGTGCCAGCACATCTCCAACGACAGGGGTTAACTCCTACGAGCAGTACTTC. Translated, it gives CASTSPTTGVNSYEQYF.

The rearrangement uses TRBV2 and TRBJ2-7; tentatively, D is TRBD2 (6 bases). Germline CDR1 and CDR2: SNHLY and FYNNEI. This CDR3 has 14 residues. The V gene lost 4 bases and the J gene lost 2 bases, with 12 bases spanning the gap. CDR3 amino acids: CASSVGGAAYEQYF. DNA for the CDR3: TGTGCCAGCAGTGTAGGCGGGGCCGCCTACGAGCAGTACTTC.

V gene TRBV10-2 combines with J gene TRBJ2-7, with 12 bases that match TRBD1. Germline CDR1 reads WSHSY; CDR2 reads SAAADI. The CDR3 is 17 residues long. Trimming cost V 6 bases and J 5 bases; bases outside gene matches: 14. CDR3 in amino acids: CASSMAGTGGVLNEQYF. The CDR3 DNA sequence: TGCGCCAGCAGCATGGCCGGGACAGGGGGCGTCTTGAACGAGCAGTACTTC.

V usage is TRBV2 and J usage is TRBJ1-4; the D is unclear. Germline lookup yields CDR1 SNHLY and CDR2 FYNNEI. The CDR3 sequence is 15 residues long. Trimming left V 7 bases short and J 7 bases short, with 19 bases between. The CDR3 reads CASTYSGGKGEKLFF. In nucleotides, the CDR3 is TGTGCCAGCACCTATTCGGGCGGGAAGGGTGAAAAACTGTTTTTT. The full variable domain, its missing parts supplied by reference TRBV2 and TRBJ1-4, is EPEVTQTPSHQVTQMGQEVILRCVPISNHLYFYWYRQILGQKVEFLVSFYNNEISEKSEIFDDQFSVERPDGSNFTLKIRSTKLEDSAMYFCASTYSGGKGEKLFFGSGTQLSVL.

This clone showed up just once. The same CDR3 can be traced to other DNA sequences in this sample. The chain is built from TRBV5-1 and TRBJ1-5; perhaps TRBD1 as D (5 bases). The CDR3 has 15 amino acids. Germline V gene lookup returns CDR1 SGHRS and CDR2 YFSETQ. The V end lost 0 bases, the J end lost 1 base, and 8 bases lay between the germline ends. CDR3 residues: CASSLETGSNQPQHF. The CDR3 region has the DNA TGCGCCAGCAGCTTGGAAACAGGAAGCAATCAGCCCCAGCATTTT. Based on the CDR3 plus reference TRBV5-1 and TRBJ1-5, the full variable domain is KAGVTQTPRYLIKTRGQQVTLSCSPISGHRSVSWYQQTPGQGLQFLFEYFSETQRNKGNFPGRFSGRQFSNSRSEMNVSTLELGDSALYLCASSLETGSNQPQHFGDGTRLSIL.

This clone occurred once. The chain is built from TRBV6-5 and TRBJ2-5; TRBD1 matches 8 bases. With V trimmed by 5 bases and J by 7 bases, 9 bases remained unmatched. CDR1 and CDR2 from the germline V gene are MNHEY and SVGAGI. This CDR3 is 14 amino acids long. The DNA of the CDR3 is TGTGCCAGCAGTCCTACAGGGGGTATGGGGACCCAGTACTTC. It encodes CASSPTGGMGTQYF.

V is TRBV4-3 and J is TRBJ1-1, with D possibly being TRBD1 (5 bases). The CDR3 is 15 amino acids. CDR1 and CDR2 (germline): LGHNA, YSLEER. V lost 0 bases and J 0 bases, leaving 8 bases between the germline ends. For the CDR3, the DNA is TGCGCCAGCAGCCAAGATATACAGGTGAACACTGAAGCTTTCTTT. Its protein product is CASSQDIQVNTEAFF.

This clone is a singleton in its sample. The chain joins TRBV15 to TRBJ2-7; TRBD2 matches at 11 bases. The CDR3 is 16 amino acids. From germline, CDR1 is LNHNV and CDR2 YYDKDF (reference sequence). Trimming at V came to 0 bases and at J to 4 bases, leaving 5 bases not matched to a gene. CDR3: CATSRDQASGRYEQYF. CDR3 in DNA: TGTGCCACCAGCAGAGATCAAGCTAGCGGGAGGTACGAGCAGTACTTC. Together with reference TRBV15 and TRBJ2-7, the CDR3 gives the full variable domain: DAMVIQNPRYQVTQFGKPVTLSCSQTLNHNVMYWYQQKSSQAPKLLFHYYDKDFNNEADTPDNFQSRRPNTSFCFLDIRSPGLGDTAMYLCATSRDQASGRYEQYFGPGTRLTVT.

The rearrangement links TRBV10-3 to TRBJ2-4, with no clear D. There are 12 residues in the CDR3. Trimming removed 7 bases from V and 11 bases from J, with 15 bases in between. CDR1 is ENHRY and CDR2 is SYGVKD in the germline V gene. CDR3 nucleotides: TGTGCCATCACCCCTGGGCGAGAAGTTCAGTACTTC. It is translated as CAITPGREVQYF.

J is TRBJ2-5 and V is TRBV9, with a possible D match to TRBD2 (5 bases). From germline, CDR1 is SGDLS and CDR2 YYNGEE. The CDR3 spans 15 residues. Trimming took off 0 bases at V and 2 bases at J, with 11 bases between the two ends. The CDR3 reads CASSVDGSGQETQYF. The DNA of the CDR3 is TGTGCCAGCAGCGTAGATGGGAGTGGTCAAGAGACCCAGTACTTC. Full variable domain (missing parts from reference TRBV9 and TRBJ2-5): DSGVTQTPKHLITATGQRVTLRCSPRSGDLSVYWYQQSLDQGLQFLIQYYNGEERAKGNILERFSAQQFPDLHSELNLSSLELGDSALYFCASSVDGSGQETQYFGPGTRLLVL.

The chain joins TRBV3-1 (or the pseudogene TRBV3-2) to TRBJ2-3, with a tentative D call TRBD2 (5 bases). Germline V gives CDR1 LGHDT, CDR2 YNNKEL (reference sequence). The CDR3 has 12 residues. Trimming took off 5 bases at V and 4 bases at J, with 7 bases between the two ends. The DNA for the CDR3 is TGTGCCAGCAGCTTAGCGTCAGATACGCAGTATTTT. Translated: CASSLASDTQYF.

The V call is TRBV6-6, the J call TRBJ2-1, with 11 positions matching TRBD2. Germline trimming cut 3 bases from V and 9 bases from J; bases unmatched to any gene: 10. The length of the CDR3 is 16 residues. CDR1 MNHNY and CDR2 SVGAGI come from the germline V gene (reference sequence). CDR3 DNA: TGTGCCAGCAGTTATCAATTAGCGGGAGGGCTGCCTGAGCAGTTCTTC. Residues: CASSYQLAGGLPEQFF.

The chain employs TRBV19 and TRBJ1-1, with TRBD1 identical over 10 bases. V was clipped by 4 bases and J by 4 bases; unmatched bases: 6. There are 15 residues in the CDR3. The germline gives CDR1 LNHDA, CDR2 SQIVND (reference sequence). This CDR3 is CASSTHGTGVTEAFF. The CDR3 DNA reads as TGTGCCAGTAGTACCCACGGGACAGGGGTCACTGAAGCTTTCTTT. The full variable domain, in which reference TRBV19 and TRBJ1-1 provide the parts outside the CDR3, is DGGITQSPKYLFRKEGQNVTLSCEQNLNHDAMYWYRQDPGQGLRLIYYSQIVNDFQKGDIAEGYSVSREKKESFPLTVTSAQKNPTAFYLCASSTHGTGVTEAFFGQGTRLTVV.

The chain recombines TRBV12-5 with TRBJ2-1; D is uncertain. CDR3 size: 11 residues. Germline CDR1 reads LGHNT; CDR2 reads FRNRAP. Trimming took off 6 bases at V and 2 bases at J, with 2 bases between the two ends. The CDR3 DNA reads TGTGCTAGTGGCACCTACAATGAGCAGTTCTTC. This gives the protein CASGTYNEQFF.